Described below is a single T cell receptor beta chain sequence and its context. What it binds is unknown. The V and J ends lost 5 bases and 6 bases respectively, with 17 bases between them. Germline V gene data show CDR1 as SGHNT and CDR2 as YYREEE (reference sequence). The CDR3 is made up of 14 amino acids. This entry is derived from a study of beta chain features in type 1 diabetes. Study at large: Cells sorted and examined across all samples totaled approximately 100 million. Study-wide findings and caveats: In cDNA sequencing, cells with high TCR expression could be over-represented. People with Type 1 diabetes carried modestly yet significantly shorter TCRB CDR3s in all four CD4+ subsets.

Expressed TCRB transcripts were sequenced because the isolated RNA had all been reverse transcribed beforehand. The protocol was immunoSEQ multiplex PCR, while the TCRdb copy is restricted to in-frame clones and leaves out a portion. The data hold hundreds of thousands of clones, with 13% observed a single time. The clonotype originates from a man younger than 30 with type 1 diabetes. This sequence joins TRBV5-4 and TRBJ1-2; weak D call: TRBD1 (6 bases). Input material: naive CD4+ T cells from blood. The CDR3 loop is CASSVQGYQDGYTF. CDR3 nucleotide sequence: TGTGCCAGCAGTGTGCAGGGGTACCAGGATGGCTACACCTTC.